What follows are 20 T cell receptor beta chains derived from one specimen sequenced in a study of blood T cell repertoires in COVID-19. Generated by immunoSEQ multiplex PCR, the TCRdb table keeps only in-frame clones and is missing some. Of around 240,000 clones in the sample, approximately 90% were seen once. Material for sequencing was PBMCs or T cells enriched from blood (not recorded which). All receptors derive from a man between 45 and 60 years old who had been exposed to COVID-19.

The V gene is TRBV24-1, the J gene TRBJ2-2; 9 bases agree with TRBD2. V shed 12 bases and J 7 bases; nucleotides not matched to a gene: 11. The CDR3 covers 14 residues. CDR1 and CDR2 from the germline V gene are KGHDR and SFDVKD. CDR3 region: CASSGAGGGGELFF. CDR3 DNA sequence: TGTGCCTCCTCCGGAGCGGGGGGAGGCGGGGAGCTGTTTTTT.

This clone was seen only once. The chain couples TRBV10-3 to TRBJ1-5; tentative D call: TRBD1 (5 bases). The CDR3 has 15 residues. Germline CDR1 and CDR2: ENHRY and SYGVKD. V was shortened by 6 bases and J by 2 bases, with 14 bases between the two germline ends. The CDR3 DNA reads as TGTGCCATCAGCCCGACCGGGGGTGGCAATCAGCCCCAGCATTTT. Encoded protein: CAISPTGGGNQPQHF.

The rearrangement links TRBV18 to TRBJ2-1, with D perhaps TRBD2 (5 bases). V shed 1 base and J shed 0 bases, with 7 bases lying between them. This CDR3 is built from 15 residues. Germline CDR1 is KGHSH and CDR2 is LQKENI. In DNA form, the CDR3 reads TGTGCCAGCTCACCACTGGCGGGCTCCTACAATGAGCAGTTCTTC. Translating it yields CASSPLAGSYNEQFF.

V is TRBV11-3 and J is TRBJ1-2, with D perhaps matching TRBD1 (6 bases). Germline CDR1 is SGHNT and CDR2 is YENEEA. The CDR3 totals 14 residues. V gave up 0 bases and J gave up 8 bases, with 13 bases separating them. The DNA for the CDR3 is TGTGCCAGCAGCTTAGACCCGACAGGCAACGGCTACACCTTC. This gives the protein CASSLDPTGNGYTF.

This chain joins TRBV19 and TRBJ2-1, with TRBD1 matching 9 bases. CDR3 length: 14 amino acids. Germline V gives CDR1 LNHDA, CDR2 SQIVND (reference sequence). The V gene end was trimmed by 5 bases and the J gene end by 12 bases; junction bases not matched to a gene: 11. The CDR3 region has the DNA TGTGCCAGTAGTGCCCAGGACAGGGGTCTGGGGCAGTTCTTC. This translates into CASSAQDRGLGQFF.

This clone appeared a few times. V gene TRBV5-1 combines with J gene TRBJ1-6, with TRBD1 matching over 8 bases. CDR3 length equals 15 residues. The V segment lost 4 bases and the J segment 7 bases; nucleotides outside the gene matches: 7. Per the germline V gene, CDR1 is SGHRS and CDR2 is YFSETQ. CDR3 amino acids: CASSSMGQDNSPLHF. The CDR3 bases are TGCGCCAGCAGCAGCATGGGACAGGACAATTCACCCCTCCACTTT.

The J gene is TRBJ1-1, the V gene TRBV6-5; 12 bases map to TRBD1. This CDR3 has 14 residues. The germline V gene has CDR1 MNHEY and CDR2 SVGAGI. V shed 5 bases, J shed 4 bases, and the junction held 2 bases outside the gene matches. The CDR3 coding sequence is TGTGCCAGCAGTCCGGGACAGGGGGCCACTGAAGCTTTCTTT. Amino acid sequence: CASSPGQGATEAFF.

The V gene is TRBV6-5, the J gene TRBJ2-1; 8 nucleotides align to TRBD1. The germline V gene has CDR1 MNHEY and CDR2 SVGAGI. Losses at the gene ends were 8 bases for V and 8 bases for J; bases not matched to a gene: 11. The CDR3 sequence is 14 residues long. The CDR3 region has the DNA TGTGCCAGCTGTACAGGGGGAAAACTCGATGAGCAGTTCTTC. Protein: CASCTGGKLDEQFF.

CDR3 DNA sequence: TGTGCCAGCAGCCTTTACAGGGGTTCAAATGAAAAACTGTTTTTT. Translation: CASSLYRGSNEKLFF. The chain combines TRBV7-9 with TRBJ1-4, with TRBD1 matching over 7 bases. Germline V CDR1 and CDR2: SEHNR, FQNEAQ (reference sequence). The CDR3 is 15 residues long. With 5 bases clipped from V and 5 bases from J, the junction kept 8 bases outside the gene matches. Drawing the rest from reference TRBV7-9 and TRBJ1-4, the complete variable domain is DTGVSQNPRHKITKRGQNVTFRCDPISEHNRLYWYRQTLGQGPEFLTYFQNEAQLEKSRLLSDRFSAERPKGSFSTLEIQRTEQGDSAMYLCASSLYRGSNEKLFFGSGTQLSVL.

In regard to this clone: One end of the junction varies from germline; a read error may be responsible. This chain links TRBV7-7 with TRBJ2-5; 7 positions match TRBD1. CDR1 is SSHAT and CDR2 is FNYEAQ in the germline V gene (reference sequence). The CDR3 runs 15 residues. In DNA form, the CDR3 reads TGTGCTAGCAGCTTGAACCCGACAGGGAAAGAGACCCAGTACTTC. Translation gives CASSLNPTGKETQYF.

In this sample, this clone turned up once. V usage is TRBV24-1 and J usage is TRBJ2-5; the D gene is possibly TRBD2 (7 bases). This CDR3 region has 15 residues. V lost 0 bases and J 5 bases, leaving 12 bases between the germline ends. From germline, CDR1 is KGHDR and CDR2 SFDVKD. CDR3 sequence: CATSDLVGGRETQYF. The CDR3 nucleotides are TGTGCCACCAGTGATTTGGTGGGGGGGCGGGAGACCCAGTACTTC.

This clone appeared a single time. The chain has TRBV2 and TRBJ1-5; D unclear. The CDR3 is made up of 15 amino acids. Germline CDR1 SNHLY, CDR2 FYNNEI. Between the trimmed V and J ends, which lost 5 bases and 0 bases, there was a span of 11 bases. The CDR3 DNA follows: TGTGCCAGCAGTACAGATACTTATAGCAATCAGCCCCAGCATTTT. Its translation is CASSTDTYSNQPQHF.

V is TRBV3-1 (or the pseudogene TRBV3-2) and J is TRBJ2-5; TRBD2 matches at 11 bases. CDR1 is LGHDT, CDR2 YNNKEL, per germline (reference sequence). The CDR3 consists of 17 residues. The junction had 10 bases not matched to a gene; V was cut back by 5 bases and J by 2 bases. The CDR3 loop reads CASSNWMASGGQETQYF. CDR3 bases: TGTGCCAGCAGCAACTGGATGGCTAGCGGGGGGCAAGAGACCCAGTACTTC.

The DNA for the CDR3 is TGTGCCAGCAGCGTATCCAGTATAACACGGACAGGGGGGAACACCGGGGAGCTGTTTTTT. Translating gives CASSVSSITRTGGNTGELFF. The chain has TRBV9 and TRBJ2-2; TRBD1 aligns across 10 bases. The J segment lost 1 base and the V segment lost 1 base, leaving 13 bases of the junction unmatched. The germline CDR1 and CDR2 sequences are SGDLS and YYNGEE. This CDR3 contains 20 residues.

About this clone: Other DNA sequences in this specimen translate into the identical CDR3. The chain joins TRBV28 to TRBJ1-1; D uncertain. There are 11 residues in the CDR3. Germline V gene sequence: CDR1 MDHEN, CDR2 SYDVKM. Deletions cut 3 bases from V and 5 bases from J, with 4 bases between. The CDR3 coding sequence is TGTGCCAGCAGTTTGAGAACTGAAGCTTTCTTT. It is translated as CASSLRTEAFF.

The genes are TRBV11-2 and TRBJ1-5; D is perhaps TRBD1 (5 bases). Per the germline V gene, CDR1 is SGHAT and CDR2 is FQNNGV. The CDR3 runs to 14 residues. The V end was cut by 6 bases, the J end by 11 bases, with 20 bases between. CDR3 region: CASSRRTGGGTQHF. In DNA form, the CDR3 reads TGTGCCAGCAGTCGACGGACGGGGGGAGGGACCCAGCATTTT.

The CDR3: CASGGARFAGELFF. The CDR3 bases are TGTGCCAGTGGGGGGGCGCGTTTCGCCGGGGAGCTGTTTTTT. V is TRBV19 and J is TRBJ2-2, with D perhaps matching TRBD2 (7 bases). Trimming left V 8 bases short and J 6 bases short, with 16 bases between. The length of the CDR3 is 14 residues. The germline CDR1 and CDR2 sequences are LNHDA and SQIVND (reference sequence).

The chain employs TRBV28 and TRBJ1-1; TRBD1 is a possible D gene (6 bases). From germline, CDR1 is MDHEN and CDR2 SYDVKM. V was trimmed by 2 bases and J by 11 bases, leaving 18 bases between them. The length of the CDR3 is 14 residues. CDR3 amino acids: CASSLPRDTQVAFF. CDR3 bases: TGTGCCAGCAGTTTACCTCGGGACACCCAGGTTGCTTTCTTT.

This chain joins TRBV7-2 and TRBJ1-5; D not resolved. V dropped 3 bases and J dropped 2 bases, with 8 bases sitting between them. Germline V gene sequence: CDR1 SGHTA, CDR2 FQGNSA. The length of the CDR3 is 14 residues. The CDR3 is CASSFKEGNQPQHF. CDR3 coding DNA: TGTGCCAGCAGCTTTAAGGAGGGCAATCAGCCCCAGCATTTT.

The rearrangement joins TRBV19 to TRBJ2-3, with unresolved D. The germline CDR1 and CDR2 sequences are LNHDA and SQIVND (reference sequence). This CDR3 is built from 14 residues. The ends were cut back, 1 base at V and 2 bases at J, with 7 bases in the middle. The CDR3 sequence is CASSIGPFTDTQYF. The CDR3, as DNA: TGTGCCAGTAGTATAGGTCCTTTCACAGATACGCAGTATTTT.